The 26 T cell receptor beta chains listed next were all sequenced from one sample in a study of identical twins. From the 5' RACE reads, TCRdb called clonotypes with MiXCR, one entry per CDR3 protein. The data contain over 200,000 distinct CDR3 sequences, roughly 10% of them singletons. The sample was memory (CD45RO+) T cells sorted from blood. The source of these receptors is a woman in her late teens or twenties in good health.

This clonotype was counted a few times. This sequence joins TRBV11-2 and TRBJ2-1, with a tentative D call TRBD2 (5 bases). This CDR3 has 14 amino acids. The ends were cut back, 2 bases at V and 10 bases at J, with 15 bases in the middle. The V gene's germline CDR1 is SGHAT and CDR2 FQNNGV. The CDR3 spells CASSLILGVGEQFF. The CDR3 region has the DNA TGTGCCAGCAGCTTAATACTAGGAGTGGGAGAGCAGTTCTTC. The entire variable domain, with the rest obtained from reference TRBV11-2 and TRBJ2-1, is as follows: EAGVAQSPRYKIIEKRQSVAFWCNPISGHATLYWYQQILGQGPKLLIQFQNNGVVDDSQLPKDRFSAERLKGVDSTLKIQPAKLEDSAVYLCASSLILGVGEQFFGPGTRLTVL.

This clonotype was seen repeatedly, ten times or more. In DNA form, the CDR3 reads TGTGCCAGCAGTGGCGGGAACACCGGGGAGCTGTTTTTT. It is translated as CASSGGNTGELFF. The rearrangement links TRBV6-4 to TRBJ2-2; D is ambiguous. Trimming shortened V by 4 bases and J by 1 base, and 4 bases separated the two germline ends. CDR1 MRHNA and CDR2 SNTAGT come from the germline V gene. This CDR3 comprises 13 residues.

The V gene is TRBV7-3, the J gene TRBJ2-3; D remains unclear. This CDR3 contains 13 residues. CDR1 SGHTA and CDR2 FQGTGA come from the germline V gene. The V gene lost 3 bases and the J gene lost 2 bases, with 6 bases spanning the gap. In DNA form, the CDR3 reads TGTGCCAGCAGCTTCGGCCCCACAGATACGCAGTATTTT. It codes for CASSFGPTDTQYF. The full variable domain, with the rest looked up from reference TRBV7-3 and TRBJ2-3, is GAGVSQTPSNKVTEKGKYVELRCDPISGHTALYWYRQSLGQGPEFLIYFQGTGAADDSGLPNDRFFAVRPEGSVSTLKIQRTERGDSAVYLCASSFGPTDTQYFGPGTRLTVL.

There are many counts of this clonotype. The gene calls are TRBV6-1 and TRBJ2-3, with 8 bases fitting TRBD2. J lost 1 base, V lost 2 bases, and 2 bases had no gene match. CDR1 and CDR2 from the germline V gene are MNHNS and SASEGT. The CDR3 runs to 15 residues. CDR3 DNA: TGTGCCAGCAGTGAAACGCGGGGGGGCACAGATACGCAGTATTTT. Translated, it gives CASSETRGGTDTQYF.

This clonotype was seen more than once but under ten times. For the CDR3, the DNA is TGTGCCAGCAGCGTAGATGGCGGCAACTATGGCTACACCTTC. Translation gives CASSVDGGNYGYTF. The chain links TRBV9 to TRBJ1-2; D unclear. CDR3 length: 14 residues. Trimming pared 0 bases from V and 2 bases from J, leaving 8 bases between. Germline V gives CDR1 SGDLS, CDR2 YYNGEE.

At least ten counts were recorded for this clonotype. This chain joins TRBV7-2 and TRBJ1-2; D is unresolved. This CDR3 contains 12 residues. V shed 5 bases and J shed 4 bases, with 8 bases lying between them. Germline V lookup: CDR1 SGHTA, CDR2 FQGNSA. The DNA for the CDR3 is TGTGCCAGCAGCCGGACCGTCTATGGCTACACCTTC. This codes for CASSRTVYGYTF. Variable domain in full (rest from reference TRBV7-2 and TRBJ1-2): GAGVSQSPSNKVTEKGKDVELRCDPISGHTALYWYRQSLGQGLEFLIYFQGNSAPDKSGLPSDRFSAERTGGSVSTLTIQRTQQEDSAVYLCASSRTVYGYTFGSGTRLTVV.

This clonotype showed up just a few times. The chain is built from TRBV9 and TRBJ2-1, with D possibly being TRBD2 (6 bases). The germline gives CDR1 SGDLS, CDR2 YYNGEE. The germline V and J ends were trimmed by 1 base and 2 bases, with 13 bases remaining between them. This CDR3 has 16 residues. The CDR3 spells CASSVLRGSTYNEQFF. In nucleotides, the CDR3 is TGTGCCAGCAGCGTACTTCGGGGGAGCACCTACAATGAGCAGTTCTTC.

This clonotype has just a few counts. V is TRBV18 and J is TRBJ1-3; a weak D match, TRBD1 (5 bases). CDR1 and CDR2 (germline): KGHSH, LQKENI. The CDR3 sequence is 14 residues long. Trimming left V 5 bases short and J 0 bases short, with 8 bases between. Here the CDR3 reads CASSGASSGNTIYF. The CDR3, as DNA: TGTGCCAGCTCAGGGGCGAGCTCTGGAAACACCATATATTTT.

This clonotype was seen repeatedly, ten times or more. V usage is TRBV5-1 and J usage is TRBJ2-1, with no clear D. The CDR3 extends over 13 amino acids. The germline V gene encodes CDR1 SGHRS and CDR2 YFSETQ. The V and J ends lost 5 bases and 0 bases respectively, with 6 bases between them. The CDR3 reads CASRRSSYNEQFF. CDR3 bases: TGCGCCAGCAGACGGAGCTCCTACAATGAGCAGTTCTTC.

This clonotype was recorded many times. CDR3 loop: CASSRDYRPGTQYF. CDR3 DNA sequence: TGTGCCAGCAGCCGGGACTACCGTCCCGGTACGCAGTATTTT. This chain joins TRBV7-6 and TRBJ2-3; 7 nucleotides align to TRBD2. Trimming took 5 bases from V and 8 from J; bases not matched to a gene: 10. Germline assignment: CDR1 SGHVS and CDR2 FNYEAQ. CDR3 length equals 14 residues.

This clonotype was observed many times. The V and J genes are TRBV20-1 and TRBJ2-1; 15 nucleotides agree with TRBD2. CDR3 length: 16 residues. Germline CDR1 and CDR2: DFQATT and SNEGSKA (reference sequence). The V gene end was trimmed by 5 bases and the J gene end by 10 bases; junction bases not matched to a gene: 12. The CDR3 is CSARDGTSGRFGEQFF. The CDR3 nucleotides are TGCAGTGCTCGGGACGGGACTAGCGGGAGGTTCGGCGAGCAGTTCTTC.

This clonotype was found a few times. The gene calls are TRBV30 and TRBJ1-3; D is unresolved. Germline V gives CDR1 GTSNPN, CDR2 SVGIG (reference sequence). V lost 5 bases, J lost 2 bases, and 10 bases lay in between. The CDR3 is 13 amino acids. The CDR3 is CAWHGLTGNTIYF. In DNA form, the CDR3 reads TGTGCCTGGCACGGTCTAACTGGAAACACCATATATTTT. The complete variable domain, with remaining parts taken from reference TRBV30 and TRBJ1-3, reads SQTIHQWPATLVQPVGSPLSLECTVEGTSNPNLYWYRQAAGRGLQLLFYSVGIGQISSEVPQNLSASRPQDRQFILSSKKLLLSDSGFYLCAWHGLTGNTIYFGEGSWLTVV.

This clonotype was detected many times. The rearrangement links TRBV5-1 to TRBJ2-1, with TRBD2 matching 9 bases. The junction had 7 bases not matched to a gene; V was cut back by 4 bases and J by 8 bases. The CDR3 length is 14 residues. From germline, CDR1 is SGHRS and CDR2 YFSETQ. CDR3: CASSNSGSRDEQFF. The CDR3 DNA reads as TGCGCCAGCAGCAATAGCGGGAGCAGGGATGAGCAGTTCTTC.

The chain has TRBV9 and TRBJ1-1; the D is unclear. Trimming removed 3 bases at V and 4 bases at J, with 13 bases between. Germline V gene sequence: CDR1 SGDLS, CDR2 YYNGEE. This CDR3 has 14 residues. The CDR3 bases are TGTGCCAGCAGCGAAGGGCCTAGGGCCACTGAAGCTTTCTTT. This sequence encodes CASSEGPRATEAFF.

There are a few counts of this clonotype. The CDR3 region has the DNA TGTGCCAGCAGTCGACGGACTGAAGCTTTCTTT. It translates to CASSRRTEAFF. The chain recombines TRBV25-1 with TRBJ1-1; no clear D gene. Trimming shortened V by 5 bases and J by 5 bases, and 6 bases separated the two germline ends. CDR3 length equals 11 residues. The V gene's germline CDR1 is MGHDK and CDR2 SYGVNS.

This clonotype has more than one count but fewer than ten. This chain connects TRBV6-1 to TRBJ1-2; the match to TRBD1 covers 9 bases. CDR1 is MNHNS and CDR2 is SASEGT in the germline V gene. This CDR3 spans 14 amino acids. Trimming took 5 bases from V and 5 from J; bases not matched to a gene: 6. For the CDR3, the DNA is TGTGCCAGCAGTACAGGGGGCGCGTGGTATGGCTACACCTTC. Translation gives CASSTGGAWYGYTF.

This clonotype was recorded a few times. V gene TRBV6-5 combines with J gene TRBJ2-7, with TRBD1 matching 9 bases. Looked up from germline, CDR1 is MNHEY and CDR2 is SVGAGI. Losses at the gene ends were 4 bases for V and 6 bases for J; bases not matched to a gene: 7. CDR3 size: 14 residues. The CDR3 loop reads CASSWTGAIGEQYF. Here the CDR3 DNA reads TGTGCCAGCAGTTGGACAGGGGCAATTGGCGAGCAGTACTTC.

This clonotype was recorded a few times. The chain links TRBV12-3 or TRBV12-4 to TRBJ1-2; TRBD1 might be the D (6 bases). Between the trimmed V and J ends, which lost 6 bases and 4 bases, there was a span of 15 bases. CDR3 length: 14 amino acids. The CDR3 reads CASSRGGQGYGYTF. The CDR3 nucleotides read TGTGCCAGCAGCCGCGGGGGGCAGGGCTATGGCTACACCTTC.

The chain is built from TRBV7-9 and TRBJ1-2; weak D call: TRBD1 (6 bases). V shed 3 bases and J shed 8 bases, with 13 bases lying between them. The germline V gene encodes CDR1 SEHNR and CDR2 FQNEAQ (reference sequence). The CDR3 has 13 amino acids. The CDR3 DNA is TGTGCCAGCAGCTTCACAGGGTTAAAGGGCTACACCTTC. Its translation: CASSFTGLKGYTF.

This clonotype was seen only a few times. The CDR3 loop reads CASSRTSGGWEQFF. Written as DNA, the CDR3 is TGCGCCAGCAGCAGGACTAGCGGGGGTTGGGAGCAGTTCTTC. The chain joins TRBV5-1 to TRBJ2-1; 13 nucleotides agree with TRBD2. CDR1 SGHRS and CDR2 YFSETQ come from the germline V gene. After removal of 4 bases from V and 10 bases from J, the junction contained 5 bases not matched to a gene. The CDR3 contains 14 residues. Complete variable domain (other parts from reference TRBV5-1 and TRBJ2-1): KAGVTQTPRYLIKTRGQQVTLSCSPISGHRSVSWYQQTPGQGLQFLFEYFSETQRNKGNFPGRFSGRQFSNSRSEMNVSTLELGDSALYLCASSRTSGGWEQFFGPGTRLTVL.

This clonotype was detected a few times. The V gene is TRBV5-4, the J gene TRBJ1-3, with D unclear. Germline lookup yields CDR1 SGHNT and CDR2 YYREEE (reference sequence). This CDR3 region has 14 residues. The germline V and J ends were trimmed by 4 bases and 0 bases, with 8 bases remaining between them. CDR3 amino acids: CASSQPLSGNTIYF. CDR3 nucleotides: TGTGCCAGCAGCCAACCGCTCTCTGGAAACACCATATATTTT. Full variable domain (missing parts from reference TRBV5-4 and TRBJ1-3): ETGVTQSPTHLIKTRGQQVTLRCSSQSGHNTVSWYQQALGQGPQFIFQYYREEENGRGNFPPRFSGLQFPNYSSELNVNALELDDSALYLCASSQPLSGNTIYFGEGSWLTVV.

The chain joins TRBV20-1 to TRBJ1-6; D is unresolved. From germline, CDR1 is DFQATT and CDR2 SNEGSKA (reference sequence). V was trimmed by 3 bases and J by 8 bases, leaving 8 bases between them. The CDR3 is made up of 12 amino acids. DNA for the CDR3: TGCAGTGCTAGTGCTGGGGATTCACCCCTCCACTTT. Amino acid sequence: CSASAGDSPLHF.

This chain uses TRBV9 with TRBJ2-7; TRBD2 matches at 11 bases. The V gene's germline CDR1 is SGDLS and CDR2 YYNGEE. The CDR3 is 19 amino acids. J lost 4 bases, V lost 2 bases, and 17 bases had no gene match. CDR3 nucleotides: TGTGCCAGCAGCGTTGGAGGTCTAGCGGGAGGACCTGGGGGTTACGAGCAGTACTTC. Translation gives CASSVGGLAGGPGGYEQYF.

This clonotype has only a few counts. The chain couples TRBV29-1 to TRBJ1-6, with TRBD1 matching over 7 bases. J was trimmed by 9 bases and V by 3 bases; bases with no gene match: 5. Germline V CDR1 and CDR2: SQVTM, ANQGSEA. The CDR3 extends over 13 amino acids. This CDR3 reads CSVEEEGASPLHF. The CDR3 DNA follows: TGCAGCGTTGAGGAGGAGGGGGCTTCACCCCTCCACTTT.

The V gene is TRBV28, the J gene TRBJ1-4; D gene uncertain. The CDR3 covers 14 residues. CDR1 is MDHEN and CDR2 is SYDVKM in the germline V gene. The V and J ends lost 10 bases and 3 bases respectively, with 15 bases between them. Written as DNA, the CDR3 is TGTGCCACTGACCCGGGCGATTCTAATGAAAAACTGTTTTTT. This sequence encodes CATDPGDSNEKLFF.

V usage is TRBV20-1 and J usage is TRBJ1-5, with 7 bases aligning to TRBD1. This CDR3 contains 15 residues. From germline, CDR1 is DFQATT and CDR2 SNEGSKA (reference sequence). V lost 2 bases and J lost 1; bases outside the gene matches: 5. The DNA of the CDR3 is TGCAGTGCTAGAAAGACAGGGAACAGCAATCAGCCCCAGCATTTT. Translation: CSARKTGNSNQPQHF.